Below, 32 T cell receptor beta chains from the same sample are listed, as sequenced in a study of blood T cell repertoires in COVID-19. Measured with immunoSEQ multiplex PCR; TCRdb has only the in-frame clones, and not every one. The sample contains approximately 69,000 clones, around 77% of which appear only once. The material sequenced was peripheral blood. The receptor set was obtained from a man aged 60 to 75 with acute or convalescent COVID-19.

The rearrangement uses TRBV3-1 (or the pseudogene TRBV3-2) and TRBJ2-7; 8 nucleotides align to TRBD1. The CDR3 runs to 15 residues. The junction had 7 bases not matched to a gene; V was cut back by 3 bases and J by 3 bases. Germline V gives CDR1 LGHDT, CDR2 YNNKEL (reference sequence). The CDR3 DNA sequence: TGTGCCAGCAGCCACCAACCCGGACAGGGCTACGAGCAGTACTTC. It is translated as CASSHQPGQGYEQYF.

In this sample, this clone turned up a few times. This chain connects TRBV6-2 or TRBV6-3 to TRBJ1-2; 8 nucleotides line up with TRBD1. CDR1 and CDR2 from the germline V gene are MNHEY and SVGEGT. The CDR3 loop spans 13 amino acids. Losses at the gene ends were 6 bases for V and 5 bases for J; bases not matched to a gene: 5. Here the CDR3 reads CASSLDRDYGYTF. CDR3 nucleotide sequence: TGTGCCAGCAGCCTGGACAGGGATTATGGCTACACCTTC.

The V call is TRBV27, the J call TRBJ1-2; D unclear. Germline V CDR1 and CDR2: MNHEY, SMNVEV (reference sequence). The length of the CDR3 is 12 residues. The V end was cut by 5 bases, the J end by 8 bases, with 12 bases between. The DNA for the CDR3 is TGTGCCAGCAGTCGATGGTCGGGGGGCTACACCTTC. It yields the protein CASSRWSGGYTF.

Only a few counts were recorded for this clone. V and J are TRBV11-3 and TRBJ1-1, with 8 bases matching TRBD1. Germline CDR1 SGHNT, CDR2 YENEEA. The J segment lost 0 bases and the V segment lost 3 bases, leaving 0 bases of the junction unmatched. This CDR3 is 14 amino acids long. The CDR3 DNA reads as TGTGCCAGCAGCTTGACAGGGGTGAACACTGAAGCTTTCTTT. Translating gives CASSLTGVNTEAFF.

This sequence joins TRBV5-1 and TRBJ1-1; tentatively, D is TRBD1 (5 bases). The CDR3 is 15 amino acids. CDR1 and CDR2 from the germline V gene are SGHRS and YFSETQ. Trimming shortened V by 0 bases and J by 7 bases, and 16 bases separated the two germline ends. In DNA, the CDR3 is TGCGCCAGCAGCTTGGGTGGGGGGTTGTCCCGTGAAGCTTTCTTT. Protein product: CASSLGGGLSREAFF.

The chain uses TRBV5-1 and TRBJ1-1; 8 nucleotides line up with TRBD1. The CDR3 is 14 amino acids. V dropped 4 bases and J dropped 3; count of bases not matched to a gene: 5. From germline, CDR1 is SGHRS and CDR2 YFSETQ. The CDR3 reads CASSVQGADTEAFF. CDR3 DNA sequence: TGCGCCAGCAGCGTTCAGGGGGCGGACACTGAAGCTTTCTTT.

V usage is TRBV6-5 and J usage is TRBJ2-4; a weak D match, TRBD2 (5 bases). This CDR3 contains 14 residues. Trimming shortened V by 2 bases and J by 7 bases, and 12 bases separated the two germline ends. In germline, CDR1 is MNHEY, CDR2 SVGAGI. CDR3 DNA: TGTGCCAGCAGTTACGACCGGGCGGGTAACATTCAGTACTTC. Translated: CASSYDRAGNIQYF.

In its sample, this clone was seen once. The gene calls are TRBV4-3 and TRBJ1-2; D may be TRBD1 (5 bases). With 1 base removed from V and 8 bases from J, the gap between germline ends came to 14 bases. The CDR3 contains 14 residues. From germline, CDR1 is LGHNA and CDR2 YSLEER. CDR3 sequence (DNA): TGCGCCAGCAGCCAAGGGGGGAGGAGGACGGGCTACACCTTC. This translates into CASSQGGRRTGYTF.

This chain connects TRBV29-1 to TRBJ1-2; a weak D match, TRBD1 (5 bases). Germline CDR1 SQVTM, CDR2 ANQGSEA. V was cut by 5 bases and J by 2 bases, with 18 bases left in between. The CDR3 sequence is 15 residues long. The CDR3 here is CSVTDPASGNYGYTF. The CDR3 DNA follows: TGCAGCGTTACCGACCCGGCCTCAGGGAACTATGGCTACACCTTC.

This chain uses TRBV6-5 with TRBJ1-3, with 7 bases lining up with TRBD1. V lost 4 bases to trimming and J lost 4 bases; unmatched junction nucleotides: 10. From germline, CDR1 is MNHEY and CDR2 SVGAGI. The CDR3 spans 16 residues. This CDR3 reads CASSSHTTGSGNTIYF. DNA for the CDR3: TGTGCCAGCAGTTCTCACACGACAGGGTCCGGAAACACCATATATTTT.

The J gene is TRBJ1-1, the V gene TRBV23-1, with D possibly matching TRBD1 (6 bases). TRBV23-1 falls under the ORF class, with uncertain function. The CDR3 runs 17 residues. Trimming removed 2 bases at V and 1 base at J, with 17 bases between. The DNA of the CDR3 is TGCGCCAGCAGTCAAACGGCAGGGGCCGAGGGGAACACTGAAGCTTTCTTT. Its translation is CASSQTAGAEGNTEAFF.

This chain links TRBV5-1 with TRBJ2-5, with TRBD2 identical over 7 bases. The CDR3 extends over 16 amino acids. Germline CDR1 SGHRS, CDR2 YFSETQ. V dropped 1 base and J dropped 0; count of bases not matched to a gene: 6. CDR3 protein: CASSLRRGVDQETQYF. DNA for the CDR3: TGCGCCAGCAGCTTGAGACGGGGGGTGGACCAAGAGACCCAGTACTTC.

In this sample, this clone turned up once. This CDR3 is CASSQEPSGALYNEQFF. The CDR3 DNA sequence: TGTGCCAGCAGCCAAGAGCCAAGCGGGGCCCTCTACAATGAGCAGTTCTTC. The chain couples TRBV4-2 to TRBJ2-1, with 7 bases lining up with TRBD2. The J segment lost 3 bases and the V segment lost 0 bases, leaving 8 bases of the junction unmatched. This CDR3 contains 17 residues. Germline CDR1 reads LGHNA; CDR2 reads YNFKEQ.

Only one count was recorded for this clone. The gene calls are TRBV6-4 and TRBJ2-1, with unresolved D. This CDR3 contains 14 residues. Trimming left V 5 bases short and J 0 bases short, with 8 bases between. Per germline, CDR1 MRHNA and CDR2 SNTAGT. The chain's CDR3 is CASSLESSYNEQFF. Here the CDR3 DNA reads TGTGCCAGCAGTTTGGAGAGCTCCTACAATGAGCAGTTCTTC.

DNA for the CDR3: TGTGCCAGCTCACCTGAGTCGCAGACCCAGTACTTC. Its protein is CASSPESQTQYF. V usage is TRBV18 and J usage is TRBJ2-5; no definite D call. Per the germline V gene, CDR1 is KGHSH and CDR2 is LQKENI. The V end was cut by 3 bases, the J end by 6 bases, with 8 bases between. There are 12 residues in the CDR3. Combining the CDR3 with reference TRBV18 and TRBJ2-5 gives the whole variable domain NAGVMQNPRHLVRRRGQEARLRCSPMKGHSHVYWYRQLPEEGLKFMVYLQKENIIDESGMPKERFSAEFPKEGPSILRIQQVVRGDSAAYFCASSPESQTQYFGPGTRLLVL.

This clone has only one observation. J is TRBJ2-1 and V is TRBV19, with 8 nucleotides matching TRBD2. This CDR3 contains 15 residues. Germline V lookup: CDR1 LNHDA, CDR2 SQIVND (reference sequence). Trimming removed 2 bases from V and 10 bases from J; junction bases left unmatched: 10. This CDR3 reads CASSINAGGGLEQFF. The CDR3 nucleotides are TGTGCCAGTAGTATAAACGCGGGGGGAGGTCTGGAGCAGTTCTTC.

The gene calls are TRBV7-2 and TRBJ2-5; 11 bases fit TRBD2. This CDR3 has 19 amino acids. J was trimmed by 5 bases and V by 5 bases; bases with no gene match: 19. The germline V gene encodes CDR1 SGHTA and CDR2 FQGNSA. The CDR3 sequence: CASSPRPYIAGGRRETQYF. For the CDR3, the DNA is TGTGCCAGCAGCCCACGCCCCTATATAGCGGGGGGGCGGCGGGAGACCCAGTACTTC.

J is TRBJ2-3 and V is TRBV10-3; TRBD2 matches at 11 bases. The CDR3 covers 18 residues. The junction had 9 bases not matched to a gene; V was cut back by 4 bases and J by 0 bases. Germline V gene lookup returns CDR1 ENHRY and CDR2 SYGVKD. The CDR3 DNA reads TGTGCCATCAGTGGGGCTAGCGGGGGGTTCGCTAGCACAGATACGCAGTATTTT. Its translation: CAISGASGGFASTDTQYF.

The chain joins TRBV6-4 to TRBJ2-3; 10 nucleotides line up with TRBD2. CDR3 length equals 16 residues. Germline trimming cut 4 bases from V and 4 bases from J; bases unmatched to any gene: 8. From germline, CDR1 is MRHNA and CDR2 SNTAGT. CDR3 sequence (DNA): TGTGCCAGCAGTGCACAAGCGGGGGGGCAGCCAGATACGCAGTATTTT. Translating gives CASSAQAGGQPDTQYF.

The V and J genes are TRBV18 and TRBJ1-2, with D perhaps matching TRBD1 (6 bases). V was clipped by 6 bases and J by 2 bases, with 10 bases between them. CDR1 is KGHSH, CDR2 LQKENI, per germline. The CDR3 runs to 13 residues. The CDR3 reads CASSPGQNYGYTF. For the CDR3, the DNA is TGTGCCAGCTCGCCGGGACAAAACTATGGCTACACCTTC.

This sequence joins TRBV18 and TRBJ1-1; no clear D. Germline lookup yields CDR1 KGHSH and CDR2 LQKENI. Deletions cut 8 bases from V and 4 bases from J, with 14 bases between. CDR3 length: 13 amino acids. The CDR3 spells CASAGSATTEAFF. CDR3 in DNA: TGTGCCAGCGCAGGAAGTGCTACCACTGAAGCTTTCTTT.

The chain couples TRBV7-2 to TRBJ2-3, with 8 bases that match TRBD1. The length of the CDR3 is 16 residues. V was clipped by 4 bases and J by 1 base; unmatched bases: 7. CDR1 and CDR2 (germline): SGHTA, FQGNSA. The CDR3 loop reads CASSSGTGARTDTQYF. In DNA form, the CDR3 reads TGTGCCAGCAGCTCCGGGACAGGCGCACGCACAGATACGCAGTATTTT.

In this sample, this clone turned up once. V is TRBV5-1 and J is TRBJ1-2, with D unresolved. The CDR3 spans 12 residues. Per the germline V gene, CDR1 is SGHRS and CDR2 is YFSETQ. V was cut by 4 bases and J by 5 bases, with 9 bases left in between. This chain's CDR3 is CASSGDIYGYTF. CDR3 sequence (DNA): TGCGCCAGCAGCGGAGATATATATGGCTACACCTTC.

The CDR3 bases are TGTGCCAGCAGCCTCTGGGACACCATCTACGAGCAGTACTTC. Its translation is CASSLWDTIYEQYF. The V gene is TRBV3-1 (or the pseudogene TRBV3-2), the J gene TRBJ2-7; perhaps TRBD1 as D (6 bases). The CDR3 totals 14 residues. Germline loops: CDR1 LGHDT, CDR2 YNNKEL (reference sequence). Trimming left V 4 bases short and J 3 bases short, with 13 bases between.

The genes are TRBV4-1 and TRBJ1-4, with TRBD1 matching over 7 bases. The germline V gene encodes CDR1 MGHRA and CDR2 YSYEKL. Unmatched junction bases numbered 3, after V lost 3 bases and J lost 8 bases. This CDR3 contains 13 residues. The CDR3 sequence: CASSQTQGEKLFF. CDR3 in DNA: TGCGCCAGCAGCCAGACACAGGGGGAAAAACTGTTTTTT.

CDR3 DNA sequence: TGTGCCAGCACCGACAGGGTCTCTGGAAACACCATATATTTT. Protein product: CASTDRVSGNTIYF. This chain joins TRBV6-6 and TRBJ1-3; 7 nucleotides match TRBD1. This CDR3 has 14 amino acids. The germline V gene encodes CDR1 MNHNY and CDR2 SVGAGI (reference sequence). The V gene end was trimmed by 7 bases and the J gene end by 0 bases; junction bases not matched to a gene: 3.

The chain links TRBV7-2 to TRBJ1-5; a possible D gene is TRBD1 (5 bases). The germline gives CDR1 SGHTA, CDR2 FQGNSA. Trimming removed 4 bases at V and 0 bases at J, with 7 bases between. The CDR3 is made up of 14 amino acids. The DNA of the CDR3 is TGTGCCAGCAGCTCCAGGGTTAGCAATCAGCCCCAGCATTTT. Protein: CASSSRVSNQPQHF.

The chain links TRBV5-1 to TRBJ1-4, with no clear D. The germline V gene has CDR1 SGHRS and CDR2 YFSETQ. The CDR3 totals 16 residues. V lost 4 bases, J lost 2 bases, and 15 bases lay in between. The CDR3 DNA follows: TGCGCCAGCAGCCCACGACAATTATCTACTAATGAAAAACTGTTTTTT. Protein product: CASSPRQLSTNEKLFF. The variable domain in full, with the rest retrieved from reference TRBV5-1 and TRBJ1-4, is KAGVTQTPRYLIKTRGQQVTLSCSPISGHRSVSWYQQTPGQGLQFLFEYFSETQRNKGNFPGRFSGRQFSNSRSEMNVSTLELGDSALYLCASSPRQLSTNEKLFFGSGTQLSVL.

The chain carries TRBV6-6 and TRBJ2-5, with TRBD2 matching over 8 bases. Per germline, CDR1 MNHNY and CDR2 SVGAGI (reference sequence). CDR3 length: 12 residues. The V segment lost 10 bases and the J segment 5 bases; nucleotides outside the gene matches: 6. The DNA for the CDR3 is TGTGCCACCGGGGGGGGATGGGAGACCCAGTACTTC. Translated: CATGGGWETQYF.

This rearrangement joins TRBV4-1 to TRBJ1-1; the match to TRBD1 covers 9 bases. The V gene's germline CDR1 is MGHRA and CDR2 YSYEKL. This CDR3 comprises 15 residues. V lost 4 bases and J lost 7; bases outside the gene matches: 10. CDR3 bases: TGCGCCAGCAGCCGCACCGGGACAGGGACCGTTGAAGCTTTCTTT. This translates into CASSRTGTGTVEAFF.

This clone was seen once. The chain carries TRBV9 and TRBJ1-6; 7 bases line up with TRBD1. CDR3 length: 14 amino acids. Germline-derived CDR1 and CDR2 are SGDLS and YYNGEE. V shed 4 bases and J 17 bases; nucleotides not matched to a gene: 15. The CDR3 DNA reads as TGTGCCAGCAGCTTGGGACAGACCAAGGGGGAAGTCCACTTT. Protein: CASSLGQTKGEVHF.

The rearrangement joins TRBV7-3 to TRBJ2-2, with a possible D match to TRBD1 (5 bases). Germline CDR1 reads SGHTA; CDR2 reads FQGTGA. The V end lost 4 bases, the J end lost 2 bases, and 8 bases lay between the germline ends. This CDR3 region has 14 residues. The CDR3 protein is CASSSGANTGELFF. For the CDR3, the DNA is TGTGCCAGCAGCTCTGGGGCTAACACCGGGGAGCTGTTTTTT.